This T cell receptor beta chain originates from a study of cytomegalovirus exposure and HLA in healthy donors. The PCR made use of 60 Vbeta and 13 Jbeta primers. Generated by immunoSEQ multiplex PCR, the TCRdb table keeps only in-frame clones and is missing some. In the table there are 150,000 or so clones, approximately 71% of which are singletons. Concerning this clone: Antigen specificity is unknown.

Donors were ostensibly healthy at sampling, although undocumented immune exposures were probable. Points from the study as a whole: There were several of the most significant clusters that appeared linked to common viral pathogens in a later analysis. The classifier reportedly diagnosed cytomegalovirus status with high sensitivity and specificity.

CDR1 is MGHRA and CDR2 is YSYEKL in the germline V gene. The CDR3 runs 15 residues. V gave up 4 bases and J gave up 3 bases; unmatched junction bases: 5. This chain joins TRBV4-1 and TRBJ2-2, with 7 bases matching TRBD2. Sequenced sample: PBMCs. This receptor was obtained from a young man in good health and CMV-seropositive. The CDR3: CASSRRELDTGELFF. CDR3 nucleotides: TGCGCCAGCAGCCGGCGGGAGTTGGACACCGGGGAGCTGTTTTTT.